These T cell receptor beta chains were read from a single sample in a study of response to subunit inactivated influenza vaccine. TCRdb processed the RT-PCR reads anew with MiXCR; each CDR3 protein has one entry. Altogether fewer than 650,000 distinct CDR3 sequences are present, 10% to 15% being singletons, with the ten largest covering less than 15%. Sequencing was performed on PBMCs from blood, taken about 6 weeks after vaccination. The source of these receptors is a man aged 45-65 years who received an inactivated influenza vaccine. Both conserved end residues are part of each CDR3. The order of the fields is V gene, J gene, D gene, clone size, CDR3 DNA, CDR3 protein. A D gene is named only where the DNA matches it firmly. Some rows have no size entry. The others give once, few or many, or a class for an expanded clone.

>TRBV7-8|TRBJ2-1|.|.
TGTGCCAGCAGCTTAAGGCCAGGGCGGTACAATGAGCAGTTCTTC
CASSLRPGRYNEQFF
>TRBV20-1|TRBJ2-5|.|.
TGCAGTGCTAGTGCGGGGTGGGAGACCCAGTACTTC
CSASAGWETQYF
>TRBV7-6|TRBJ2-5|.|few
TGTGCCAGCAGCCGCTTGACAGATCAAGAGACCCAGTACTTC
CASSRLTDQETQYF
>TRBV27|TRBJ2-5|TRBD1|.
TGTGCCAGCAGCACAGGACAGGCCCAGTACTTC
CASSTGQAQYF
>TRBV4-1|TRBJ1-4|.|.
TGCGCCAGCAGCCAAGATCCCCCGGGTAGGCTGTTTTTT
CASSQDPPGRLFF
>TRBV4-1|TRBJ1-4|.|.
TGCGCCAGCAGTCGGGTCGAAGTAGAAAAACTGTTTTTT
CASSRVEVEKLFF
>TRBV12-3/TRBV12-4|TRBJ2-3|TRBD1|.
TGTGCCAGCAGTTTAGACAGGGGGCGAGTTGGAGATACGCAGTATTTT
CASSLDRGRVGDTQYF
>TRBV6-2/TRBV6-3|TRBJ1-1|.|.
TGTGCCAGCAGTTACTCGGAGAGGTGGGCAGCTTTCTTT
CASSYSERWAAFF
>TRBV29-1|TRBJ2-3|TRBD1|many
TGCAGCGCCATGGGTTCCGGGACAGGGGATACGCAGTATTTT
CSAMGSGTGDTQYF
>TRBV5-4|TRBJ2-1|TRBD2|.
TGTGCCAGCAGACCTCTAGCGGGAGGGCGTGTCAATGAGCAGTTCTTC
CASRPLAGGRVNEQFF
>TRBV12-3/TRBV12-4|TRBJ2-3|.|few
TGTGCCAGCAGTTGGGCAGATACCACAGATACGCAGTATTTT
CASSWADTTDTQYF
>TRBV10-3|TRBJ2-6|.|few
TGTGCCATCAGTGTCGAGCCCCGAACCTCTGGGGCCAACGTCCTGACTTTC
CAISVEPRTSGANVLTF
>TRBV18|TRBJ2-1|.|.
TGTGCCAGCTCACCACGGAAGGATGAGCAGTTCTTC
CASSPRKDEQFF
>TRBV4-1|TRBJ1-4|.|.
TGCGCCAGCAGCCAAGATTCCGGATTTCCTAATGAAAAACTGTTTTTT
CASSQDSGFPNEKLFF
>TRBV7-2|TRBJ1-4|.|many
TGTGCCAGCAGCTTATCACGGCGGAATGAAAAACTGTTTTTT
CASSLSRRNEKLFF
>TRBV7-6|TRBJ2-1|.|few
TGTGCCAGCAGCTTAGCGGGCTTCTCTAGCGTTTGGGGATCCTACAATGAGCAGTTCTTC
CASSLAGFSSVWGSYNEQFF
>TRBV5-5|TRBJ2-7|.|many
TGTGCCAGCAGCTCGGAAGGTAAATGGGAGCAGTACTTC
CASSSEGKWEQYF
>TRBV4-2|TRBJ2-3|TRBD2|.
TGTGCCAGCAGCCAAGTTGGCCGGGGGGGTGCCTACAGCACAGATACGCAGTATTTT
CASSQVGRGGAYSTDTQYF
>TRBV7-8|TRBJ2-2|.|few
TGTGCCAGCAGCCACAGGACGGGGAACACCGGGGAGCTGTTTTTT
CASSHRTGNTGELFF
>TRBV20-1|TRBJ2-7|TRBD2|few
TGCAGTGCCCCCCGATGGAGCGGGAGGGCCCCCAGGGAGCAGTACTTC
CSAPRWSGRAPREQYF
>TRBV12-3/TRBV12-4|TRBJ1-1|.|.
TGTGCCGGCAAAAGCGAGGGGAACACTGAAGCTTTCTTT
CAGKSEGNTEAFF
>TRBV20-1|TRBJ2-2|.|.
TGCAGTGCTACATCCTCCGGGGAGCTGTTTTTT
CSATSSGELFF
>TRBV11-2|TRBJ2-4|TRBD1|few
TGTGCCAGCAGCTTAGAACGACAGGGGAATCACATTCAGTACTTC
CASSLERQGNHIQYF
>TRBV12-3/TRBV12-4|TRBJ2-4|TRBD1|few
TGTGCCAGCAGTAGGGGGCCCCGATGGGACATTCAGTACTTC
CASSRGPRWDIQYF
>TRBV11-1|TRBJ2-1|.|.
TGTGCCAGCAGCTTAGCGTTAAAGTTTAAGGGGATAACAACCGTCGAGCAGTTCTTC
CASSLALKFKGITTVEQFF
>TRBV9|TRBJ2-3|.|few
TGTGCCAGCACCACGACTAGTTTCCCAGATACGCAGTATTTT
CASTTTSFPDTQYF
>TRBV29-1|TRBJ2-3|.|many
TGCAGCGTTGTATTTGGGTCAATGTCGGATACGCAGTATTTT
CSVVFGSMSDTQYF
>TRBV6-1|TRBJ1-1|.|.
TGTGCCAGCAGTCCGGGAGGGGGGACCCTGAACACTGAAGCTTTCTTT
CASSPGGGTLNTEAFF
>TRBV6-1|TRBJ1-2|.|.
TGTGCCAGCAGACCCGGGAGCAACTATGGCTACACCTTC
CASRPGSNYGYTF
>TRBV7-2|TRBJ2-5|TRBD2|many
TGTGCCAGCAGCGTTGGGACTATCACGAGGGAGACCCAGTACTTC
CASSVGTITRETQYF
>TRBV10-3|TRBJ2-3|.|many
TGTGCCATCAGTGAGTCTGGAGATACGCAGTATTTT
CAISESGDTQYF
>TRBV6-2/TRBV6-3|TRBJ1-5|.|many
TGTGCCAGCAGGCGGGAGTCGGGCAATCAGCCCCAGCATTTT
CASRRESGNQPQHF
>TRBV7-9|TRBJ2-4|.|few
TGTGCCAGCAGCTCTCAGACAGCCGGAAACATTCAGTACTTC
CASSSQTAGNIQYF
>TRBV5-5|TRBJ1-6|.|.
TGTGCCAGCAGCTTGGTCTCCGCCAATTCACCCCTCCACTTT
CASSLVSANSPLHF
>TRBV20-1|TRBJ2-2|.|.
TGCAGTGCCCGGGAAGACAGGTTCCCCGTCGGGGAGCTGTTTTTT
CSAREDRFPVGELFF
>TRBV10-3|TRBJ1-2|TRBD1|few
TGTGCCATCAGTGAGAACAGGGGAAACGGCTACACCTTC
CAISENRGNGYTF
>TRBV4-2|TRBJ2-7|.|.
TGTGCCAGCAGCCAAGTCTTCCCATACGGAGAGGAGCAGTACTTC
CASSQVFPYGEEQYF
>TRBV9|TRBJ2-1|TRBD2|.
TGTGCCAGCAGCTTACGGGACTACAACAATGAGCAGTTCTTC
CASSLRDYNNEQFF
>TRBV6-5|TRBJ2-1|.|few
TGTGCCAGCAGTTACGACTTTAGCTCCTACAATGAGCAGTTCTTC
CASSYDFSSYNEQFF
>TRBV7-2|TRBJ1-2|.|.
TGTGCCAGCAGCTTTAATGGCCGGGAGCCGCTCTATGGCTACACCTTC
CASSFNGREPLYGYTF
>TRBV20-1|TRBJ1-2|.|few
TGCAGTGCTAGCGGGACGGAGGTAGATTGGTATGGCTACACCTTC
CSASGTEVDWYGYTF
>TRBV7-9|TRBJ2-7|TRBD1|.
TGTGCCAGCAGCTTAGATGGCGACGGGACAGGGGCCTACGAGCAGTACTTC
CASSLDGDGTGAYEQYF
>TRBV5-1|TRBJ2-3|TRBD2|few
TGCGCCAGCAACCCTAGCGGGGTAACAGATACGCAGTATTTT
CASNPSGVTDTQYF
>TRBV5-6|TRBJ2-5|TRBD2|few
TGTGCCAGCAGCCGGTTGGGGACTAGCGAAGAGACCCAGTACTTC
CASSRLGTSEETQYF
>TRBV7-2|TRBJ2-7|.|few
TGTGCCAGCAGAAGGGAAGAGATTGGAACCTACGAGCAGTACTTC
CASRREEIGTYEQYF